This entry is about one TCR beta chain. Germline V gene lookup returns CDR1 SGHRS and CDR2 YFSETQ. V lost 3 bases to trimming and J lost 0 bases, with 13 bases between them. There are 16 residues in the CDR3. These data originate in a study of blood T cell repertoires in COVID-19. Study background: From the United States, Italy and Spain came samples of acute and convalescent COVID-19. Sample material is recorded as cDNA or gDNA derived from T cells, B-cell-depleted T cells, or PBMCs.

Original processing notes: Estimates of nucleated cell counts were drawn from the amplification of reference gene primers. Clones were read by immunoSEQ multiplex PCR, and TCRdb kept only the in-frame ones, dropping some. That table furnishes V, J and clone size, whereas the DNA furnished D and trimming. The sample gives more than 250,000 clones, over 75% of which show up once; around 9.1% is in the top ten. The J gene is TRBJ1-3, the V gene TRBV5-1; TRBD1 might be the D (5 bases). The sequence came from a human donor in a cohort sampled during active COVID-19. The sample taken for sequencing was peripheral blood. The CDR3 bases are TGCGCCAGCAGCTACAGGTCAGGCCGCTCTGGAAACACCATATATTTT. It specifies CASSYRSGRSGNTIYF. Full variable domain (missing parts from reference TRBV5-1 and TRBJ1-3): KAGVTQTPRYLIKTRGQQVTLSCSPISGHRSVSWYQQTPGQGLQFLFEYFSETQRNKGNFPGRFSGRQFSNSRSEMNVSTLELGDSALYLCASSYRSGRSGNTIYFGEGSWLTVV.